The T cell receptor beta chain under discussion was sequenced for a study of technical replicates of blood from several donors. Libraries were prepared by immunoSEQ multiplex PCR; TCRdb keeps only in-frame clonotypes and omits some of them. The sample carries 85,000 to 95,000 clones, 90% to 97% recorded once. This clone was picked up one time. Trimming stripped 1 base from V and 0 bases from J, with 7 bases between. This CDR3 comprises 14 residues. The V gene's germline CDR1 is SEHNR and CDR2 FQNEAQ (reference sequence). The specimen sequenced was T cells isolated from PBMCs. The sequence came from a human donor in good health. The V and J genes are TRBV7-9 and TRBJ2-7; D gene ambiguous. CDR3 sequence: CASSLGGNSYEQYF. The CDR3 nucleotides are TGTGCCAGCAGCTTAGGCGGAAACTCCTACGAGCAGTACTTC.